A single sample gave rise to the 24 T cell receptor beta chains below, sequenced in a study of vaccination and CD4 T cells after COVID-19. These receptors' antigens are unknown. Sequence data for DNA of cultured CD4+ T cells were generated by the Oncomine TCR Beta short-read assay. TCRdb re-analysed the PCR reads in MiXCR, keeping a single row per CDR3 protein. The data show around 15,000 distinct CDR3 sequences, 35% to 45% seen once. Stated treatment: roughly 11-day PBMC culture with coronavirus spike peptide pools or control peptides (ViraFEST assay). The sample in question was CD4+ T cells from blood, cultured in vitro, obtained before SARS-CoV-2 vaccination. These receptors all stem from a human donor who received a COVID-19 vaccine.

The rearrangement links TRBV7-7 to TRBJ2-5, with 9 bases matching TRBD2. Germline CDR1 is SSHAT and CDR2 is FNYEAQ (reference sequence). With 5 bases clipped from V and 2 bases from J, the junction kept 18 bases outside the gene matches. CDR3 length equals 19 residues. The CDR3 DNA sequence: TGTGCCAGCAGCCCACTCCTCGGTAGCGCGGCGGGGGGGCAAGAGACCCAGTACTTC. Encoded protein: CASSPLLGSAAGGQETQYF.

This clonotype has only a few counts. The gene calls are TRBV7-2 and TRBJ1-1, with no clear D. The CDR3 covers 13 residues. The germline gives CDR1 SGHTA, CDR2 FQGNSA. The V and J ends lost 5 bases and 2 bases respectively, with 9 bases between them. For the CDR3, the DNA is TGTGCCAGCAGCCTGCAGGTTAACACTGAAGCTTTCTTT. This encodes CASSLQVNTEAFF.

The chain recombines TRBV20-1 with TRBJ2-5, with 12 bases matching TRBD2. Germline values: CDR1 DFQATT, CDR2 SNEGSKA (reference sequence). V trimming: 3 bases; J trimming: 5 bases; junction bases outside the gene matches: 7. The CDR3 extends over 15 amino acids. CDR3 sequence (DNA): TGCAGTGCTAGCCTAGCGGGGGGGCCTCACGAGACCCAGTACTTC. This gives the protein CSASLAGGPHETQYF.

The sample holds one count of this clonotype. The genes are TRBV12-3 or TRBV12-4 and TRBJ2-7, with no clear D. This CDR3 is built from 14 residues. V gave up 6 bases and J gave up 4 bases, with 16 bases separating them. The CDR3 nucleotides are TGTGCCAGCAGACCTGCCGGGCTAAGGTACGAGCAGTACTTC. Its translation: CASRPAGLRYEQYF.

This clonotype was observed a handful of times. V gene TRBV7-9 combines with J gene TRBJ1-6; D is ambiguous. V lost 3 bases and J 4 bases, leaving 7 bases between the germline ends. This CDR3 contains 14 residues. Germline values: CDR1 SEHNR, CDR2 FQNEAQ (reference sequence). Written as DNA, the CDR3 is TGTGCCAGCAGCTTTGACGGGTATAATTCACCCCTCCACTTT. Residues: CASSFDGYNSPLHF.

This clonotype was detected a few times. V is TRBV20-1 and J is TRBJ2-2; D might be TRBD2 (6 bases). Trimming removed 5 bases from V and 1 base from J, with 8 bases in between. CDR3 length: 13 residues. CDR1 and CDR2 (germline): DFQATT, SNEGSKA (reference sequence). The CDR3 region has the DNA TGCAGTGCTTCTAGCGTGAACACCGGGGAGCTGTTTTTT. Translation: CSASSVNTGELFF.

This clonotype has only a few counts. The V gene is TRBV19, the J gene TRBJ2-7; D ambiguous. The V gene's germline CDR1 is LNHDA and CDR2 SQIVND (reference sequence). CDR3 length: 14 residues. V was shortened by 7 bases and J by 2 bases, with 15 bases between the two germline ends. The CDR3 sequence: CASTADQEAYEQYF. CDR3 DNA: TGTGCCAGTACCGCGGACCAGGAAGCCTACGAGCAGTACTTC.

This clonotype appeared a few times. V and J are TRBV6-4 and TRBJ1-5; 9 bases are shared with TRBD1. The CDR3 is 19 residues long. Germline V gives CDR1 MRHNA, CDR2 SNTAGT. V gave up 0 bases and J gave up 1 base; unmatched junction bases: 10. DNA of the CDR3: TGTGCCAGCAGTGACTCATACCTCCGGGACAGGGACAGCAATCAGCCCCAGCATTTT. Translating it yields CASSDSYLRDRDSNQPQHF.

The chain recombines TRBV18 with TRBJ1-6, with TRBD1 identical over 10 bases. This CDR3 is 14 amino acids long. Per germline, CDR1 KGHSH and CDR2 LQKENI. J gave up 8 bases and V 4 bases, and 2 bases lay outside the gene matches. In DNA, the CDR3 is TGTGCCAGCTCACGGGACAGGGGTGATTCACCCCTCCACTTT. Encoded protein: CASSRDRGDSPLHF.

This chain connects TRBV20-1 to TRBJ1-5; D remains unclear. The CDR3 consists of 12 residues. Trimming took off 3 bases at V and 1 base at J, with 4 bases between the two ends. Germline CDR1 is DFQATT and CDR2 is SNEGSKA (reference sequence). In nucleotides, the CDR3 is TGCAGTGCTAGTCACAGCAATCAGCCCCAGCATTTT. Encoded protein: CSASHSNQPQHF.

The chain is built from TRBV5-1 and TRBJ1-2, with 10 bases that match TRBD1. V shed 4 bases and J 8 bases; nucleotides not matched to a gene: 14. This CDR3 comprises 16 residues. Germline CDR1 and CDR2: SGHRS and YFSETQ. The CDR3 DNA is TGCGCCAGCAGCACGTTGACAGGGGGCGAAGGAGAGGGCTACACCTTC. Translated: CASSTLTGGEGEGYTF.

In this sample, this clonotype turned up a few times. This chain's CDR3 is CSAGTGMETQYF. DNA for the CDR3: TGCAGTGCAGGGACAGGGATGGAGACCCAGTACTTC. This sequence joins TRBV20-1 and TRBJ2-5, with TRBD1 identical over 9 bases. The V segment lost 6 bases and the J segment 5 bases; nucleotides outside the gene matches: 4. CDR1 and CDR2 (germline): DFQATT, SNEGSKA (reference sequence). This CDR3 contains 12 residues.

V is TRBV10-3 and J is TRBJ2-6, with a tentative D call TRBD2 (6 bases). CDR1 and CDR2 (germline): ENHRY, SYGVKD. V lost 4 bases to trimming and J lost 2 bases, with 12 bases between them. CDR3 length: 16 amino acids. The CDR3 DNA reads TGTGCCATCAGTGTATTAAGACTAGCTGGGGCCAACGTCCTGACTTTC. Translating it yields CAISVLRLAGANVLTF.

The rearrangement uses TRBV6-2 or TRBV6-3 and TRBJ2-1; D uncertain. The length of the CDR3 is 16 residues. V shed 6 bases and J shed 0 bases, with 15 bases lying between them. The germline gives CDR1 MNHEY, CDR2 SVGEGT. CDR3 region: CASSPMTGSSYNEQFF. CDR3 DNA sequence: TGTGCCAGCAGCCCCATGACTGGATCCTCCTACAATGAGCAGTTCTTC.

The sample holds a few counts of this clonotype. The CDR3, as DNA: TGTGCCAGCAGTTTATCGATTACAGGGCCCCAAGAGACCCAGTACTTC. Translation gives CASSLSITGPQETQYF. The genes are TRBV27 and TRBJ2-5, with a possible D match to TRBD1 (6 bases). Trimming took 0 bases from V and 1 from J, leaving 12 bases between them. The length of the CDR3 is 16 residues. Per germline, CDR1 MNHEY and CDR2 SMNVEV (reference sequence).

The CDR3 DNA is TGTGCCAGTAGTAATAGTTGGGCAAGCCAGCCCCAGCATTTT. This gives the protein CASSNSWASQPQHF. The V and J genes are TRBV19 and TRBJ1-5; unclear D gene. The germline CDR1 and CDR2 sequences are LNHDA and SQIVND (reference sequence). Trimming pared 4 bases from V and 7 bases from J, leaving 14 bases between. This CDR3 contains 14 residues.

This clonotype was detected a few times. The rearrangement joins TRBV7-2 to TRBJ1-5; TRBD1 matches 9 bases. This CDR3 has 15 residues. Germline V gene data show CDR1 as SGHTA and CDR2 as FQGNSA. Trimming took 2 bases from V and 5 from J; bases not matched to a gene: 4. The CDR3 loop is CASSLTGGKYQPQHF. The DNA of the CDR3 is TGTGCCAGCAGCTTAACAGGGGGCAAGTATCAGCCCCAGCATTTT.

The chain joins TRBV9 to TRBJ2-3, with 12 positions matching TRBD2. The V gene end was trimmed by 3 bases and the J gene end by 1 base; junction bases not matched to a gene: 3. CDR1 SGDLS and CDR2 YYNGEE come from the germline V gene. CDR3 length: 16 residues. CDR3 region: CASSAWTSGGTDTQYF. CDR3 DNA sequence: TGTGCCAGCAGCGCCTGGACTAGCGGGGGCACAGATACGCAGTATTTT.

V usage is TRBV6-5 and J usage is TRBJ1-1; perhaps TRBD1 as D (6 bases). V shed 2 bases and J shed 10 bases, with 11 bases lying between them. Germline CDR1 is MNHEY and CDR2 is SVGAGI. The length of the CDR3 is 12 residues. The CDR3 DNA reads as TGTGCCAGCAGTTACGGGGGCTATGGAGCTTTCTTT. Protein: CASSYGGYGAFF.

In DNA, the CDR3 is TGTGCCAGCAGCATAGGCAGGGGAAGGGCTCAGCCCCAGCATTTT. Encoded protein: CASSIGRGRAQPQHF. The chain couples TRBV5-6 to TRBJ1-5; the D gene is possibly TRBD1 (6 bases). V shed 4 bases and J shed 6 bases, with 17 bases lying between them. Germline lookup yields CDR1 SGHDT and CDR2 YYEEEE. The CDR3 consists of 15 residues. Full variable domain (missing parts from reference TRBV5-6 and TRBJ1-5): DAGVTQSPTHLIKTRGQQVTLRCSPKSGHDTVSWYQQALGQGPQFIFQYYEEEERQRGNFPDRFSGHQFPNYSSELNVNALLLGDSALYLCASSIGRGRAQPQHFGDGTRLSIL.

The chain employs TRBV21-1 and TRBJ1-1. TRBV21-1 is a documented pseudogene. This CDR3 contains 14 residues. The CDR3 loop reads CASSKVGGNTEAFF. Here the CDR3 DNA reads TGTGCCAGCAGCAAAGTAGGAGGGAACACTGAAGCTTTCTTT.

V gene TRBV24-1 combines with J gene TRBJ2-1; D call uncertain. The V end was cut by 3 bases, the J end by 4 bases, with 15 bases between. This CDR3 is built from 16 residues. The germline V gene has CDR1 KGHDR and CDR2 SFDVKD. DNA for the CDR3: TGTGCCACCAGTGATCCCGACGGCGAACCTTACAATGAGCAGTTCTTC. It codes for CATSDPDGEPYNEQFF.

This clonotype occurred a few times. The gene calls are TRBV20-1 and TRBJ1-1; 7 positions match TRBD1. Trimming took 3 bases from V and 6 from J; bases not matched to a gene: 4. The germline gives CDR1 DFQATT, CDR2 SNEGSKA (reference sequence). The CDR3 has 12 amino acids. CDR3 protein: CSASSGGSEAFF. As DNA, the CDR3 is TGCAGTGCTAGTTCAGGGGGTTCTGAAGCTTTCTTT.

This clonotype was observed a handful of times. The chain recombines TRBV6-1 with TRBJ1-2; 7 nucleotides match TRBD1. Trimming cost V 7 bases and J 4 bases; bases outside gene matches: 12. The CDR3 contains 15 residues. Germline V gene lookup returns CDR1 MNHNS and CDR2 SASEGT. For the CDR3, the DNA is TGTGCCAGCATCGACCGACAGGGAGGTCTCTATGGCTACACCTTC. Residues: CASIDRQGGLYGYTF.